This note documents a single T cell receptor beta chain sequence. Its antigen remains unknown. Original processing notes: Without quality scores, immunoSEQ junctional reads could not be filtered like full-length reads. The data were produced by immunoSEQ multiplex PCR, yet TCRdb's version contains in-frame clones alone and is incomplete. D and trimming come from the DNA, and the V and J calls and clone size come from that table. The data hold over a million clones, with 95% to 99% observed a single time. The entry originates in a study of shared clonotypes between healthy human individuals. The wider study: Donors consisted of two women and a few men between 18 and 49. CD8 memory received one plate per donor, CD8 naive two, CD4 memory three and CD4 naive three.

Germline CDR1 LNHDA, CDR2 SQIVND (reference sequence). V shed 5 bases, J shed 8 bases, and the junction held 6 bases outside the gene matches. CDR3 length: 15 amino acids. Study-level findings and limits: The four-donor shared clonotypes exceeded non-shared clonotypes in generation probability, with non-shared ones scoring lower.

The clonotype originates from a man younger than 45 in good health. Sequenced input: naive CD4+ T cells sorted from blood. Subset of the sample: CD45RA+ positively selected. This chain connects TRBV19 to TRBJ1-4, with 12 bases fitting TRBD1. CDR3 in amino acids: CASSPGTGGPEKLFF. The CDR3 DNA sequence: TGTGCCAGTAGTCCCGGGACAGGGGGCCCGGAAAAACTGTTTTTT. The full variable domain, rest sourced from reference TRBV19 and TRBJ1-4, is DGGITQSPKYLFRKEGQNVTLSCEQNLNHDAMYWYRQDPGQGLRLIYYSQIVNDFQKGDIAEGYSVSREKKESFPLTVTSAQKNPTAFYLCASSPGTGGPEKLFFGSGTQLSVL.